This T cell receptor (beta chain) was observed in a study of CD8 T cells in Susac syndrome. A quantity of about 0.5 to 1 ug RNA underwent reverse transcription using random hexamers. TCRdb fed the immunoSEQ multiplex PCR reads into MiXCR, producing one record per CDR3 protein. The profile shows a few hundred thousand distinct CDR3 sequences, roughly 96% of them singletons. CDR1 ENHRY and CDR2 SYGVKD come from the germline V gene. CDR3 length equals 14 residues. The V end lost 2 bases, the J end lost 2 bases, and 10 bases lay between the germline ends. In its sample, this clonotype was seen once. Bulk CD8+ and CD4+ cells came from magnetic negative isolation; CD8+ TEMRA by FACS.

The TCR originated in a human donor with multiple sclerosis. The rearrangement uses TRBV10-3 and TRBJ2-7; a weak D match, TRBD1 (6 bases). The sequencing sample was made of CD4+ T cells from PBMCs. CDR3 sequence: CAISEAGAPYEQYF. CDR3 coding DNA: TGTGCCATCAGTGAGGCAGGGGCCCCCTACGAGCAGTACTTC.